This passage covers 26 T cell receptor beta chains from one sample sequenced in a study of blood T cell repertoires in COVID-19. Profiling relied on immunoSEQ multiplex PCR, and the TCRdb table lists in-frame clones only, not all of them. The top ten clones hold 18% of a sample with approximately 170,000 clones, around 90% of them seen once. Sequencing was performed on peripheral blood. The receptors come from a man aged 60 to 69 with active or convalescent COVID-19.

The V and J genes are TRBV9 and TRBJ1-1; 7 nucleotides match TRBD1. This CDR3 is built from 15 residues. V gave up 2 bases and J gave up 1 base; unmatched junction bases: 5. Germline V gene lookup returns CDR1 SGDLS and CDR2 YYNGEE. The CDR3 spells CASSVQGQANTEAFF. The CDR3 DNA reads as TGTGCCAGCAGCGTTCAAGGACAGGCGAACACTGAAGCTTTCTTT.

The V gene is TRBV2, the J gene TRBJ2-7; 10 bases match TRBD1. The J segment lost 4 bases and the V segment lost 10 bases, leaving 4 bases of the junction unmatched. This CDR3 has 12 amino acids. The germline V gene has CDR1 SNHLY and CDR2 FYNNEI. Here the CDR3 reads CAIPGQGYEQYF. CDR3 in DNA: TGTGCCATCCCGGGACAGGGGTACGAGCAGTACTTC. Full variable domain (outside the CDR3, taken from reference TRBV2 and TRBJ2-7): EPEVTQTPSHQVTQMGQEVILRCVPISNHLYFYWYRQILGQKVEFLVSFYNNEISEKSEIFDDQFSVERPDGSNFTLKIRSTKLEDSAMYFCAIPGQGYEQYFGPGTRLTVT.

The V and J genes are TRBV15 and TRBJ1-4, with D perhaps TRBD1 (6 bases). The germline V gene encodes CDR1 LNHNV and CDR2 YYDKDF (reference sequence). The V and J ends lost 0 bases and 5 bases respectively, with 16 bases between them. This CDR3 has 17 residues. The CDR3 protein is CATSRDQSTGRNEKLFF. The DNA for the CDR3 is TGTGCCACCAGCAGAGATCAATCTACAGGGCGGAATGAAAAACTGTTTTTT.

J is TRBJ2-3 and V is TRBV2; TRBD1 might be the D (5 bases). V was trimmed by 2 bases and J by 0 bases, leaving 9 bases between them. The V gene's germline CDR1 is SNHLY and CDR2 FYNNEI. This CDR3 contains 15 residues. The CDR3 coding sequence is TGTGCCAGCAGTGAACAGGGCCCCAGCACAGATACGCAGTATTTT. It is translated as CASSEQGPSTDTQYF.

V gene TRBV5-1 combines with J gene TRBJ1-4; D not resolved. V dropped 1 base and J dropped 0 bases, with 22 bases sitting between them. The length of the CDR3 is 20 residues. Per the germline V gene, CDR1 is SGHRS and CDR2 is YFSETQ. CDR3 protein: CASSLYGGLSRPATNEKLFF. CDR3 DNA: TGCGCCAGCAGCTTGTACGGAGGACTCTCGAGACCTGCAACTAATGAAAAACTGTTTTTT.

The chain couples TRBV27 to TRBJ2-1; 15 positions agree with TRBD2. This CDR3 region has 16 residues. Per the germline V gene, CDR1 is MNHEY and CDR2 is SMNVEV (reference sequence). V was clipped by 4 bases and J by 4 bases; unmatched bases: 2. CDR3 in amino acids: CASSWGLAGGYNEQFF. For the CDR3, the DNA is TGTGCCAGCAGTTGGGGACTAGCGGGAGGATACAATGAGCAGTTCTTC.

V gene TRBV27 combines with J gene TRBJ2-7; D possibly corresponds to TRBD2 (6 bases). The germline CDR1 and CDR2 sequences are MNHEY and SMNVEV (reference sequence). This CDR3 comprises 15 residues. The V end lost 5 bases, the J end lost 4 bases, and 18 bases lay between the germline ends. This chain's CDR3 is CASSRLGTGLYEQYF. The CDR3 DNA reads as TGTGCCAGCAGTCGACTCGGGACTGGGCTTTACGAGCAGTACTTC.

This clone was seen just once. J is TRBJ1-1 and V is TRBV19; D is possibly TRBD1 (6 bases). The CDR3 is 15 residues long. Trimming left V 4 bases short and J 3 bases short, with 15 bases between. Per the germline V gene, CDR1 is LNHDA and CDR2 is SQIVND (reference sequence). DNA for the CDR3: TGTGCCAGTAGTACCAGAGTCAGGGGAGACACTGAAGCTTTCTTT. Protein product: CASSTRVRGDTEAFF.

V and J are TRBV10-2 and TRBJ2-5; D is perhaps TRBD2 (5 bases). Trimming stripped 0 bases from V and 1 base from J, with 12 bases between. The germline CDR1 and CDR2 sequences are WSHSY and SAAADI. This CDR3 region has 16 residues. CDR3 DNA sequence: TGCGCCAGCAGTGAGTCGTGGATCGGGGTCCAAGAGACCCAGTACTTC. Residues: CASSESWIGVQETQYF.

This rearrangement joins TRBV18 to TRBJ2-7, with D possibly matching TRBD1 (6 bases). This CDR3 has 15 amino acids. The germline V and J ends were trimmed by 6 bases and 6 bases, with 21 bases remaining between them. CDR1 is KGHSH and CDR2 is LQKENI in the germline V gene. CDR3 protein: CASSNVGQSFSEQYF. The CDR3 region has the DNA TGTGCCAGCTCGAATGTAGGACAGAGTTTTTCCGAGCAGTACTTC.

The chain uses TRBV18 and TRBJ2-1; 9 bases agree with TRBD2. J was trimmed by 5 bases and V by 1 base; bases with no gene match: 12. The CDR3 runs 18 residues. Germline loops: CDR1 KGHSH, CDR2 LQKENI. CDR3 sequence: CASSPRMAGGLKNNEQFF. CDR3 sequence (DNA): TGTGCCAGCTCACCACGGATGGCGGGGGGGTTAAAAAACAATGAGCAGTTCTTC.

CDR3 nucleotide sequence: TGTGCCAGCAGCTTGGACAGGGTTGGACAGCCCCAGCATTTT. The encoded protein is CASSLDRVGQPQHF. The chain has TRBV11-2 and TRBJ1-5, with TRBD1 matching 8 bases. Trimming cost V 3 bases and J 7 bases; bases outside gene matches: 5. Germline V gene lookup returns CDR1 SGHAT and CDR2 FQNNGV. The CDR3 consists of 14 residues.

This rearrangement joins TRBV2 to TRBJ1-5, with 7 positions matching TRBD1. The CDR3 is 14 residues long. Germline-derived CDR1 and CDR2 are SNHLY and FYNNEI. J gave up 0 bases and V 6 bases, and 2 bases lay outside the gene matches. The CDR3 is CASRDRISNQPQHF. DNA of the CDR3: TGTGCCAGCAGGGACAGGATTAGCAATCAGCCCCAGCATTTT.

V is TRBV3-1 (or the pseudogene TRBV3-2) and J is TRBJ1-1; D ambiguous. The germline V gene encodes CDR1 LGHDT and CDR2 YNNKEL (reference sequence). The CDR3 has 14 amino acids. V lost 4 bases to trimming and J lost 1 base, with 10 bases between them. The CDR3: CASSRVTQNTEAFF. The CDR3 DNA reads TGTGCCAGCAGCCGAGTAACGCAGAACACTGAAGCTTTCTTT.

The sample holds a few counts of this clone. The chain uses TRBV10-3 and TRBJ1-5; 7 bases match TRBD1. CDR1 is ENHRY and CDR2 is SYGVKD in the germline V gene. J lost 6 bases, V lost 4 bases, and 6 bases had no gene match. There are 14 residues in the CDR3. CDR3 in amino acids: CAISGLGDSQPQHF. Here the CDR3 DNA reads TGTGCCATCAGTGGACTAGGGGACAGTCAGCCCCAGCATTTT.

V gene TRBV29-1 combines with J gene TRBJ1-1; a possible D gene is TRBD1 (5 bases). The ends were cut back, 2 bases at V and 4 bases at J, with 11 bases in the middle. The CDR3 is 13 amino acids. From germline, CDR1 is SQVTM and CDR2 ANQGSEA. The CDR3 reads CSVELTGGTEAFF. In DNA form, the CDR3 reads TGCAGCGTTGAACTAACCGGGGGCACTGAAGCTTTCTTT.

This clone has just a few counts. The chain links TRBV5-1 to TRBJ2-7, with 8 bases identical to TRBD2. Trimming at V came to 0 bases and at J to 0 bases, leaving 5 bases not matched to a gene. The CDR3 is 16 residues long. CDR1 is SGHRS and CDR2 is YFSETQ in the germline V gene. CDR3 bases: TGCGCCAGCAGCTTGGGCCGCGCGGGGGGCTCCTACGAGCAGTACTTC. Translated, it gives CASSLGRAGGSYEQYF.

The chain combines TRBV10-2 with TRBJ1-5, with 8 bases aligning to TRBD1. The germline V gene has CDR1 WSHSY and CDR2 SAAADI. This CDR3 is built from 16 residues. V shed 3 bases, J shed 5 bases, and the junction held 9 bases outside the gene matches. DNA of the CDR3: TGCGCCAGCAGTGACCGACAGGGGATCTCGGATCAGCCCCAGCATTTT. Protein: CASSDRQGISDQPQHF.

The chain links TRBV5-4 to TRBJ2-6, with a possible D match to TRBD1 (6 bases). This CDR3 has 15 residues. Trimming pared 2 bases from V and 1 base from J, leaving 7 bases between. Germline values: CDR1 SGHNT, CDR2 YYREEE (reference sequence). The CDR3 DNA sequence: TGTGCCAGCAGCTTAGGGGGATCTGGGGCCAACGTCCTGACTTTC. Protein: CASSLGGSGANVLTF.

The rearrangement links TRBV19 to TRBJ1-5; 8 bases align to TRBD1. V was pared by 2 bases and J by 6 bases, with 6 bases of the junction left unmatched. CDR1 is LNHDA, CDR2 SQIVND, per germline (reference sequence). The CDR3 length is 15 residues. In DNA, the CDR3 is TGTGCCAGTAGTATACGCAGGGGGCAGGTTCAGCCCCAGCATTTT. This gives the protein CASSIRRGQVQPQHF. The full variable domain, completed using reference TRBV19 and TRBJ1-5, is DGGITQSPKYLFRKEGQNVTLSCEQNLNHDAMYWYRQDPGQGLRLIYYSQIVNDFQKGDIAEGYSVSREKKESFPLTVTSAQKNPTAFYLCASSIRRGQVQPQHFGDGTRLSIL.

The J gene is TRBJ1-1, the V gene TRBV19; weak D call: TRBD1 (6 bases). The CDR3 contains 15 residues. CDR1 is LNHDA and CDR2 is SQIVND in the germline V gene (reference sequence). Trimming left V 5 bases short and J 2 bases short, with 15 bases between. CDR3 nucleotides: TGTGCCAGTAGTTTCCGTAGGGGGGGTAACACTGAAGCTTTCTTT. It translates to CASSFRRGGNTEAFF.

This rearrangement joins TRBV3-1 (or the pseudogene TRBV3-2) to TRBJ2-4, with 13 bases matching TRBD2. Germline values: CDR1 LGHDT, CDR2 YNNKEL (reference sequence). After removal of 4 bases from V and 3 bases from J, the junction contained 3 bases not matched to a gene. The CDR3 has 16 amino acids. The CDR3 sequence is CASSRGLAGDKNIQYF. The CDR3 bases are TGTGCCAGCAGCCGAGGACTAGCGGGAGACAAAAACATTCAGTACTTC.

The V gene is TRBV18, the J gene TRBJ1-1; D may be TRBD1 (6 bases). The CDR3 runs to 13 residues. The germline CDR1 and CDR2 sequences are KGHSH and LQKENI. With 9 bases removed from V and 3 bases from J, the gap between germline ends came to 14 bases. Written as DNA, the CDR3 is TGTGCCAGTTGGGATGGGGGCGACACTGAAGCTTTCTTT. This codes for CASWDGGDTEAFF.

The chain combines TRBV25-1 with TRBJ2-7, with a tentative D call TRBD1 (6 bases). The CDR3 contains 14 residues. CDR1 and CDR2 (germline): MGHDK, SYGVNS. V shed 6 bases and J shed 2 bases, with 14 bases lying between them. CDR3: CASSTGLGAYEQYF. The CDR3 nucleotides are TGTGCCAGCAGCACAGGGCTGGGGGCCTACGAGCAGTACTTC.

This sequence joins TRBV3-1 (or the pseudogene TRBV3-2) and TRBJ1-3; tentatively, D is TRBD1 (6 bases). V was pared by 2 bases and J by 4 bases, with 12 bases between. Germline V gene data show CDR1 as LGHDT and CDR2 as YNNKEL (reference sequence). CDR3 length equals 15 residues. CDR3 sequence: CASSQRTGQGNTIYF. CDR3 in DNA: TGTGCCAGCAGCCAAAGAACCGGACAGGGAAACACCATATATTTT.

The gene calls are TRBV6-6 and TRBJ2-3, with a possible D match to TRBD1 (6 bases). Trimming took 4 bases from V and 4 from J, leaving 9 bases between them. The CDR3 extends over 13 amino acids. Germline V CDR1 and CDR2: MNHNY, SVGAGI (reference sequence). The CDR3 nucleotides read TGTGCCAGCAGTTCCAAGGGGGCAGATACGCAGTATTTT. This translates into CASSSKGADTQYF.